This T cell receptor beta chain was sequenced during a study of shared clonotypes between healthy human individuals. Study information: Donors, aged 18 to 49, were two women and a few men. General study findings and limits: Sequencing depth was predicted to influence how clonotypes are shared among donors.

A remark on this clone: What it binds is not known.

Germline-derived CDR1 and CDR2 are ENHRY and SYGVKD. The CDR3 runs to 15 residues. V shed 5 bases and J 0 bases; nucleotides not matched to a gene: 4. Assay: immunoSEQ multiplex PCR; the TCRdb copy retains only in-frame clones and omits some. The sample has about 490,000 clones; about 80% are singletons. This clonotype was sampled from a woman aged 40-49 years in good health. Some clones in this sample may be carry-over from other donors' samples. The chain recombines TRBV10-3 with TRBJ1-3; TRBD1 agrees at 7 bases. The sample taken for sequencing was PBMCs. CDR3 region: CAISSGTASGNTIYF. The DNA for the CDR3 is TGTGCCATCAGTTCCGGGACAGCCTCTGGAAACACCATATATTTT.